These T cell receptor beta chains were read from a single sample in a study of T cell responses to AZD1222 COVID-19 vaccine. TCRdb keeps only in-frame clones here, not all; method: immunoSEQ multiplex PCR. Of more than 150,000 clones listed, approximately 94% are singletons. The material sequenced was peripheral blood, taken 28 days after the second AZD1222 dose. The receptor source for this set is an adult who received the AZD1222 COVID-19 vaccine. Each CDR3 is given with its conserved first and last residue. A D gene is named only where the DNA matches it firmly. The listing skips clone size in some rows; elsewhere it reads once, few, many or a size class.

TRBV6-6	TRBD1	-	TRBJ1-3	TGTGCCAGCAGAAGCCCGGGACAGGGAGGCGGAAACACCATATATTTT	CASRSPGQGGGNTIYF
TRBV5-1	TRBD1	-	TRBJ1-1	TGCGCCAGCCGGACAGGGATGAACACTGAAGCTTTCTTT	CASRTGMNTEAFF
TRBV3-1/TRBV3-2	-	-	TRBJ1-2	TGTGCCAGCAGCCCCCGGCTGAGGGGAGAGGCGGGCTACACCTTC	CASSPRLRGEAGYTF
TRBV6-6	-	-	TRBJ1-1	TGTGCCAGCAGCAGAAGGATGGGGAACACTGAAGCTTTCTTT	CASSRRMGNTEAFF
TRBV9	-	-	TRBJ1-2	TGTGCCAGCAGCGTAGGGGGGTGGCCGGGCTATGGCTACACCTTC	CASSVGGWPGYGYTF
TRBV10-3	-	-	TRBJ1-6	TGTGCCATCAGAGCGGTACAGGGTTCTCCAGTGCCCCTCCACTTT	CAIRAVQGSPVPLHF
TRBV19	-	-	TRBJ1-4	TGTGCCAGTAGTATTGGAGGGGGAGGTGAAAAACTGTTTTTT	CASSIGGGGEKLFF
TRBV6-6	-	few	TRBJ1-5	TGTGCCAGCAGTTACTCGGAGGGGTATAGCAATCAGCCCCAGCATTTT	CASSYSEGYSNQPQHF
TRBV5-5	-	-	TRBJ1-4	TGTGCCAGCAGCTTGGGGAGTCAGGTGGATGAAAAACTGTTTTTT	CASSLGSQVDEKLFF
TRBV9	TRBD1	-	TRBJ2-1	TGTGCCAGCAGCGTCGGGGGCACAGGGGGCAATGAGCAGTTCTTC	CASSVGGTGGNEQFF
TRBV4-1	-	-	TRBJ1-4	TGCGCCAGCAGCCGATTTGAGGGGTCCTTGGGGGAAAAACTGTTTTTT	CASSRFEGSLGEKLFF
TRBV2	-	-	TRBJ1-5	TGTGCCAGCACCAAGGGGTTGGGACAGCCCCAGCATTTT	CASTKGLGQPQHF
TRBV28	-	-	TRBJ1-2	TGTGCCAGCTCAAACGGACTGTCCTATGGCTACACCTTC	CASSNGLSYGYTF
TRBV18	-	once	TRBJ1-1	TGTGCCAGCACCCTATATAAGGGGACCTCGAACACTGAAGCTTTCTTT	CASTLYKGTSNTEAFF
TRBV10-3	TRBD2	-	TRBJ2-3	TGTGCCATCAGTGAGACGCGCCTGAGCGGGGGGAGCACAGATACGCAGTATTTT	CAISETRLSGGSTDTQYF
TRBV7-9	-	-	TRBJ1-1	TGTGCCAGCAGCCCGACCAGAGGGAGGACTGAAGCTTTCTTT	CASSPTRGRTEAFF
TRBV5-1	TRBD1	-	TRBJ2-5	TGCGCCAGCAGCCTCTCGACAGGGGGGAAGTTGGAGACCCAGTACTTC	CASSLSTGGKLETQYF
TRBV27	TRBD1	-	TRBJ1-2	TGTGCCAGCAGTTCCTTCGGGACAGGGGTATATGGCTACACCTTC	CASSSFGTGVYGYTF
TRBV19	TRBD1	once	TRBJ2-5	TGTGCCAGTAGTATGGACAGGGAGGAGACCCAGTACTTC	CASSMDREETQYF
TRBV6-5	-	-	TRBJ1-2	TGTGCCAGCAGAGGACGTCCTAACTATGGCTACACCTTC	CASRGRPNYGYTF
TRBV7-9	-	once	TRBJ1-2	TGTGCCGTAGGAGATGTTGGCTACACCTTC	CAVGDVGYTF
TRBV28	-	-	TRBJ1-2	TGTGCCAGCAGTTTAAAGGGACTTAACTATGGCTACACCTTC	CASSLKGLNYGYTF
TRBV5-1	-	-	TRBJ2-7	TGCGCCAGCAGCTTGGTCCTGGGTGAGAGCTACGAGCAGTACTTC	CASSLVLGESYEQYF
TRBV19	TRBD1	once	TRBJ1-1	TGTGCCAGTAGTATAGGGACAGGGGTGAACACTGAAGCTTTCTTT	CASSIGTGVNTEAFF
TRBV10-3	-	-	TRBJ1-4	TGTGCCATCAGTGAGTCAAGGGGGGCTAATGAAAAACTGTTTTTT	CAISESRGANEKLFF
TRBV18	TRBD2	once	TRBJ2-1	TGTGCCAGCTCACCACTAGCGGGGGCCTACAATGAGCAGTTCTTC	CASSPLAGAYNEQFF
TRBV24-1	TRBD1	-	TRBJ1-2	TGTGCCACCAGTGATTCCTTCGGACAGGGACACTATGGCTACACCTTC	CATSDSFGQGHYGYTF
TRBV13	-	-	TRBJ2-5	TGTGCCAGCAGCACGGGGGGCGACGAATTAGAGACCCAGTACTTC	CASSTGGDELETQYF
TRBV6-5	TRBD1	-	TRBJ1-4	TGTGCCAGCAGTTTGCAGGGGGTAACTAATGAAAAACTGTTTTTT	CASSLQGVTNEKLFF
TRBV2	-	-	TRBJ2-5	TGTGCCAGCACGCCGGGCAGCCAAGAGACCCAGTACTTC	CASTPGSQETQYF
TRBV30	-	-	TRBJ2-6	TGTGCCTGGAATAGGAGAGGTTCTGGGGCCAACGTCCTGACTTTC	CAWNRRGSGANVLTF
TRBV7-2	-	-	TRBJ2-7	TGTGCCAGCAGCTTACCCCTAGCTCCCGAGCAGTACTTC	CASSLPLAPEQYF
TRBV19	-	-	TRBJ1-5	TGTGCCAGTAGTTCCTCGAATCTTATCAGTGGGCCCCAGCATTTT	CASSSSNLISGPQHF
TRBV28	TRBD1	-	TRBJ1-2	TGTGCCACCCGAGGTATTACAGGGGACGGAAACTATGGCTACACCTTC	CATRGITGDGNYGYTF